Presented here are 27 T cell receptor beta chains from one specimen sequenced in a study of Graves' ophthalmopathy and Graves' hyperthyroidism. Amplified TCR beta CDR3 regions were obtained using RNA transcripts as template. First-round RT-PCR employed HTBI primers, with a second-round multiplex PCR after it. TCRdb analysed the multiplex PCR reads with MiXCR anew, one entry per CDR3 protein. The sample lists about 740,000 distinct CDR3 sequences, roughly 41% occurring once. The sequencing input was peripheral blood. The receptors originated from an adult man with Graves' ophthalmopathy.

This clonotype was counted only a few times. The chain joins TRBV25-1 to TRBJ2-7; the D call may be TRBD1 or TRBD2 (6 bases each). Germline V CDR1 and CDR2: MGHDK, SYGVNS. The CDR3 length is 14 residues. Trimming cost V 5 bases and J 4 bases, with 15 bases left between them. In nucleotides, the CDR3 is TGTGCCAGCAGTTTAGTAGGAGGGGGGTACGAGCAGTACTTC. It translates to CASSLVGGGYEQYF.

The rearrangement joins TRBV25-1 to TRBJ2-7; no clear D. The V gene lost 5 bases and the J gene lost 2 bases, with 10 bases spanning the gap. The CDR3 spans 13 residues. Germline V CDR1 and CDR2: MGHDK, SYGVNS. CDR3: CASSPIGPYEQYF. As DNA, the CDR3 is TGTGCCAGCAGTCCCATAGGACCCTACGAGCAGTACTTC.

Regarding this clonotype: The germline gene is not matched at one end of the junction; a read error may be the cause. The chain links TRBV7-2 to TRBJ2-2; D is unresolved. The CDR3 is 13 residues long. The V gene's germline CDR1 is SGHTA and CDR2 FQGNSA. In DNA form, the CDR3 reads TGTGCCAGCAGGACCGTGAACACCAGGGAGCTGTTTTTT. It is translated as CASRTVNTRELFF.

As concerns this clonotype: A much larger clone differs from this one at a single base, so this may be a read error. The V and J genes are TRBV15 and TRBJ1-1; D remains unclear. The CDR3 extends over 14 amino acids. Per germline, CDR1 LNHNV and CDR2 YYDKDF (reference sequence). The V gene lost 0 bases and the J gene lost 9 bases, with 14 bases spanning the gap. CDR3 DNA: TGTGCCACCAGCAGAGATCAAATTAGAACTAAAGCTTTCTTT. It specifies CATSRDQIRTKAFF.

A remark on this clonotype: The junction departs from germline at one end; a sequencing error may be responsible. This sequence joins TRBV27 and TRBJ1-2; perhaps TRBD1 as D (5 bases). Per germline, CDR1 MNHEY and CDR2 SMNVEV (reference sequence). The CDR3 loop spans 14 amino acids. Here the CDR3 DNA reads TGTGCCAGCAGTACAACCCGGGGGTACTATAGCTACACCTTC. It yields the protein CASSTTRGYYSYTF.

The CDR3 region is CASSGRLAGVVLRSYEQYF. The CDR3 coding sequence is TGTGCCAGCAGCGGCAGACTAGCGGGGGTCGTTTTAAGATCCTACGAGCAGTACTTC. The chain carries TRBV2 and TRBJ2-7; TRBD2 aligns across 12 bases. The V gene's germline CDR1 is SNHLY and CDR2 FYNNEI. The trim removed 6 bases at V and 1 base at J, leaving 16 bases unmatched. The CDR3 length is 19 residues.

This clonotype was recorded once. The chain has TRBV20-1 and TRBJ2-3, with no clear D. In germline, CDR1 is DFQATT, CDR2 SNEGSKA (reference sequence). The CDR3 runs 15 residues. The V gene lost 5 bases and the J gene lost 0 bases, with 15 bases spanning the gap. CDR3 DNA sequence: TGCAGTGCTGAACTTCGATACCTTAGCACAGATACGCAGTATTTT. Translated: CSAELRYLSTDTQYF.

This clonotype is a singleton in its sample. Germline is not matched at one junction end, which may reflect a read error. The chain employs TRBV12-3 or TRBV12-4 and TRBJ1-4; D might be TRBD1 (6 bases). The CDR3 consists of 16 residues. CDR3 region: CASSLLQGSANEKLFF. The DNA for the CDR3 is TGCGCCAGCAGCTTGCTCCAGGGGTCGGCTAATGAAAAACTGTTTTTT.

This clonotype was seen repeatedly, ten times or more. CDR3 loop: CASSSRGFSNQPQHF. The CDR3 region has the DNA TGTGCCAGCAGTTCTCGTGGGTTTAGCAATCAGCCCCAGCATTTT. The chain recombines TRBV12-3 or TRBV12-4 with TRBJ1-5; D remains unclear. V was cut by 4 bases and J by 0 bases, with 10 bases left in between. CDR3 length: 15 residues.

CDR3: CASSSGQGGRSGQPQHF. The CDR3, as DNA: TGTGCCAGCAGTTCAGGACAGGGGGGGCGTTCGGGTCAGCCCCAGCATTTT. The chain joins TRBV28 to TRBJ1-5; 10 bases are shared with TRBD1. The CDR3 extends over 17 amino acids. Germline V gene data show CDR1 as MDHEN and CDR2 as SYDVKM. The ends lost 4 bases at V and 6 bases at J; junction bases unmatched: 12.

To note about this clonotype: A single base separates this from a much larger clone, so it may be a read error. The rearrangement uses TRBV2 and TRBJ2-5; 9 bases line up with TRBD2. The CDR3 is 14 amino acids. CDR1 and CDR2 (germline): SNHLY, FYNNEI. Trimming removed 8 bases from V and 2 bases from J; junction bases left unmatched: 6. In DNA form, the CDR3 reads TGTGCCAGCGGGGGACTAGCAGCTCAAGAGACCCAGTACTTC. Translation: CASGGLAAQETQYF. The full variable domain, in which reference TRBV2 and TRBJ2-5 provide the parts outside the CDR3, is EPEVTQTPSHQVTQMGQEVILRCVPISNHLYFYWYRQILGQKVEFLVSFYNNEISEKSEIFDDQFSVERPDGSNFTLKIRSTKLEDSAMYFCASGGLAAQETQYFGPGTRLLVL.

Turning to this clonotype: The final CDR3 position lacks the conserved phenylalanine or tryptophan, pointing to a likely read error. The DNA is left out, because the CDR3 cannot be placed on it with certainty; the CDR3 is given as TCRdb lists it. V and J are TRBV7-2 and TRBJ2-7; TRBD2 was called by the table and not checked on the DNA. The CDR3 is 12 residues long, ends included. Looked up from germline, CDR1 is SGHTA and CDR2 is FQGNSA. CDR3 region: CASGLVGLNGYA.

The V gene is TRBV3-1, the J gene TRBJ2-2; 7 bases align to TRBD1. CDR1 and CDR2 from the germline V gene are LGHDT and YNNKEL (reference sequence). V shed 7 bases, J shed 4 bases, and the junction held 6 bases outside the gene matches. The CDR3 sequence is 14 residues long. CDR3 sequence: CASTDRASTGELFF. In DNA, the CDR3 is TGTGCCAGCACCGACAGGGCGAGCACCGGGGAGCTGTTTTTT.

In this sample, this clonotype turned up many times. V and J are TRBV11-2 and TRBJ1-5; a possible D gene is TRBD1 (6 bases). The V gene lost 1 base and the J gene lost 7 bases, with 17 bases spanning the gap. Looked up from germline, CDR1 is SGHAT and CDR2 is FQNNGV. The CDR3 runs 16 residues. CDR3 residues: CASSLGSSGAGQPQHF. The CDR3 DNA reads TGTGCCAGCAGCTTAGGATCTTCGGGGGCTGGGCAGCCCCAGCATTTT.

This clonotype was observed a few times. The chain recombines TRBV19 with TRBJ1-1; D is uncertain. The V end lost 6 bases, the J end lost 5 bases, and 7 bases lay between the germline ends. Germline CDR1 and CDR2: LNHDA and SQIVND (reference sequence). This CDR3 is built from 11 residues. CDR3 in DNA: TGTGCCAGTAGGGGGTGGACTGAAGCTTTCTTT. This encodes CASRGWTEAFF.

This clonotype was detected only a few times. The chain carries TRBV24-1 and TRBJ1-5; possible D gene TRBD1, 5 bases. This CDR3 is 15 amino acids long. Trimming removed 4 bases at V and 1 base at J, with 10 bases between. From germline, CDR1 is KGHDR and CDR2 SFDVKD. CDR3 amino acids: CATSDPGRSNQPQHF. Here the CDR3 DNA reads TGTGCCACCAGTGACCCAGGGCGCAGCAATCAGCCCCAGCATTTT.

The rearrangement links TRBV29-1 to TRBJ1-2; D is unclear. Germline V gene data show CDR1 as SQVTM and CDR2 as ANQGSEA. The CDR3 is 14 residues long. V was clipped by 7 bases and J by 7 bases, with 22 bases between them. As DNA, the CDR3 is TGCAGCGCCCCGGACCCACGGGAATGGCGTGGCTACACCTTC. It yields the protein CSAPDPREWRGYTF.

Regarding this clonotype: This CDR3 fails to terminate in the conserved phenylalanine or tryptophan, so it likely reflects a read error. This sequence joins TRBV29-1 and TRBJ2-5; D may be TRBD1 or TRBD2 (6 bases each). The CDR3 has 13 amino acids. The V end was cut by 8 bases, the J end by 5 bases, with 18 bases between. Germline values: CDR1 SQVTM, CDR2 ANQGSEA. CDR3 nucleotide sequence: TGCAGCAGTCCTTCGGGGGCTTGGGAGACCCAGTACCTC. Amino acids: CSSPSGAWETQYL.

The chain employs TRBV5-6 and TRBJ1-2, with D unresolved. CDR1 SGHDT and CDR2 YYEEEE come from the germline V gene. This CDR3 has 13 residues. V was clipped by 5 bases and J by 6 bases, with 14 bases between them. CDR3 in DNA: TGTGCCAGCAGTCTCGGGAGGAGAGATGGCTACACCTTC. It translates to CASSLGRRDGYTF.

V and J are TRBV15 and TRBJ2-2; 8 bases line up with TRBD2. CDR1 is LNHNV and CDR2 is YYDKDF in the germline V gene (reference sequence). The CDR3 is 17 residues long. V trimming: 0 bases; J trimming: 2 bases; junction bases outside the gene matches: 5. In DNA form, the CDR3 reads TGTGCCACCAGCAGAGATATCGGGGGGGGAAACACCGGGGAGCTGTTTTTT. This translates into CATSRDIGGGNTGELFF.

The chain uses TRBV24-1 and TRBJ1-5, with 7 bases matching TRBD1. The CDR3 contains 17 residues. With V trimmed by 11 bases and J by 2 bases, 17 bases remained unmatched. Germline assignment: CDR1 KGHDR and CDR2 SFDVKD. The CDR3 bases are TGTGCCAGCAGCTCGACTCAAGGGACAGTCGGCAATCAGCCCCAGCATTTT. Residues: CASSSTQGTVGNQPQHF.

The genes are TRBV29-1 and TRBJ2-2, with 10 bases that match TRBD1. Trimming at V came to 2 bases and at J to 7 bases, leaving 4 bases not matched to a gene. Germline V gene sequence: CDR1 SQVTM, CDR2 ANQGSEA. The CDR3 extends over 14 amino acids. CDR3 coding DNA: TGCAGCGTTGAAAAGGGACAGGGGTACGGGGAGCTGTTTTTT. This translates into CSVEKGQGYGELFF.

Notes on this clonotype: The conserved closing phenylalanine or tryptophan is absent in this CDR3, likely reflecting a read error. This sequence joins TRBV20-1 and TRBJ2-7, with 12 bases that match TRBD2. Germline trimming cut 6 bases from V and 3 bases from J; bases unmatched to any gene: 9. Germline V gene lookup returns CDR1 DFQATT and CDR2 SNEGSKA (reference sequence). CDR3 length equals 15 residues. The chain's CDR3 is CSAPTSGGPNYEQYC. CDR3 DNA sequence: TGCAGTGCCCCAACTAGCGGGGGGCCAAACTACGAGCAGTACTGC.

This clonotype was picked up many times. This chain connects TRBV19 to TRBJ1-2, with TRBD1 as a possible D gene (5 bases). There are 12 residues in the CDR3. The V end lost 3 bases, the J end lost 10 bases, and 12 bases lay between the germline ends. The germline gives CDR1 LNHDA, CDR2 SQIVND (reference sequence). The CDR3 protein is CASSIGTVDYTF. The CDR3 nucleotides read TGTGCCAGTAGTATCGGGACGGTCGACTACACCTTC.

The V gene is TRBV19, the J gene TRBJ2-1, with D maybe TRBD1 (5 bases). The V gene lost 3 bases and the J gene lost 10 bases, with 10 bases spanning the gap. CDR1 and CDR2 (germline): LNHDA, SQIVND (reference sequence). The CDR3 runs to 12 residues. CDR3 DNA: TGTGCCAGTAGTATGGGCAGGGCAGAGCAGTTCTTC. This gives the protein CASSMGRAEQFF.

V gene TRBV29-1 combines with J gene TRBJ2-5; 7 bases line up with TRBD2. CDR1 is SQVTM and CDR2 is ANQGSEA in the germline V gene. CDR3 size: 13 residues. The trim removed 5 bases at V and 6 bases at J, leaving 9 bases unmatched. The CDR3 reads CSVWRAGVKTQYF. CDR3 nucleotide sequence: TGCAGCGTTTGGCGGGCGGGGGTAAAGACCCAGTACTTC.

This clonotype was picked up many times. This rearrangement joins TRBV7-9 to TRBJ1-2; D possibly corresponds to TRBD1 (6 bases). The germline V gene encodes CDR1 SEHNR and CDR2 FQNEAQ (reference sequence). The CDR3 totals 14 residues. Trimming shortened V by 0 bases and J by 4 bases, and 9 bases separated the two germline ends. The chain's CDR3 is CASSLAGQLYGYTF. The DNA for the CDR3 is TGTGCCAGCAGCTTAGCAGGACAGCTCTATGGCTACACCTTC.